Each of the 5 T cell receptor beta chains below was sequenced from the same sample in a study of CD8 T cells in ankylosing spondylitis. Broader study findings: What seemed typical of ankylosing spondylitis blood was a TCR beta motif built from 7 or 8 highly homologous variants.

The antigens for these receptors are not known. TCRdb used MiXCR to reprocess the 5' RACE reads, holding one entry per CDR3 protein. Of roughly 670,000 distinct CDR3 sequences listed, roughly 19% are singletons. Sequencing was carried out using blood, either unsorted or a sorted T cell fraction (not recorded which). These receptor sequences come from a male donor with ankylosing spondylitis.

This clonotype turned up a few times. The chain has TRBV29-1 and TRBJ2-1, with 8 bases that match TRBD2. The CDR3 totals 16 residues. Per the germline V gene, CDR1 is SQVTM and CDR2 is ANQGSEA. J gave up 2 bases and V 4 bases, and 10 bases lay outside the gene matches. CDR3 loop: CSVVLAGGRTYNEQFF. In nucleotides, the CDR3 is TGCAGCGTTGTTTTAGCTGGCGGGAGGACCTACAATGAGCAGTTCTTC.

This clonotype was counted between two and nine times. V gene TRBV5-8 combines with J gene TRBJ2-1, with a tentative D call TRBD2 (6 bases). Trimming cost V 0 bases and J 5 bases, with 15 bases left between them. Germline loops: CDR1 SGHTS, CDR2 YDEGEE. The CDR3 totals 16 residues. CDR3 protein: CASSLGVGTGDNEQFF. The CDR3 DNA reads as TGTGCCAGCAGCTTGGGGGTCGGGACTGGTGACAATGAGCAGTTCTTC.

The rearrangement links TRBV20-1 to TRBJ2-7, with D possibly matching TRBD2 (6 bases). The V end was cut by 3 bases, the J end by 2 bases, with 11 bases between. This CDR3 is 13 amino acids long. Germline assignment: CDR1 DFQATT and CDR2 SNEGSKA (reference sequence). CDR3 nucleotide sequence: TGCAGTGCTAGTTTTGGACTAACCTACGAGCAGTACTTC. This sequence encodes CSASFGLTYEQYF.

This clonotype was seen a handful of times. The chain recombines TRBV7-9 with TRBJ2-7; TRBD1 matches at 10 bases. Germline V CDR1 and CDR2: SEHNR, FQNEAQ (reference sequence). The trim removed 8 bases at V and 4 bases at J, leaving 14 bases unmatched. The CDR3 length is 16 residues. CDR3 DNA: TGTGCCAGCTCGGAACTCCGGGACAGGGGCGGATACGAGCAGTACTTC. Its protein is CASSELRDRGGYEQYF.

This clonotype has more than one count but fewer than ten. This chain uses TRBV4-1 with TRBJ1-1; a possible D gene is TRBD1 (5 bases). The CDR3 has 17 residues. Per germline, CDR1 MGHRA and CDR2 YSYEKL. Trimming stripped 0 bases from V and 0 bases from J, with 14 bases between. CDR3 sequence (DNA): TGCGCCAGCAGCCAAGATGTGGGGGAGGGCATGAACACTGAAGCTTTCTTT. This encodes CASSQDVGEGMNTEAFF.